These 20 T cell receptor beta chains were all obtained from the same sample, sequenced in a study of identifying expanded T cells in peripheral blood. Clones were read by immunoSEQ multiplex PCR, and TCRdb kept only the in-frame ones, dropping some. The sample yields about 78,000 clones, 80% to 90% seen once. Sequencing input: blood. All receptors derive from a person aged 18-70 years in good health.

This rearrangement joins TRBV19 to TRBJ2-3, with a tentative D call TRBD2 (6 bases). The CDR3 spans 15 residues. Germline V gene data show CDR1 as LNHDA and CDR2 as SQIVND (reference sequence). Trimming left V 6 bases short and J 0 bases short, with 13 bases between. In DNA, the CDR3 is TGTGCCAGTAGCTATTCAAGCGGGAGCACAGATACGCAGTATTTT. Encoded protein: CASSYSSGSTDTQYF.

This CDR3 reads CASSARGRGDEQFF. The CDR3 bases are TGTGCCAGCAGCGCCAGGGGGCGCGGCGATGAGCAGTTCTTC. The chain recombines TRBV9 with TRBJ2-1; 8 bases are a match to TRBD1. The CDR3 contains 14 residues. J was trimmed by 8 bases and V by 3 bases; bases with no gene match: 7. Germline V CDR1 and CDR2: SGDLS, YYNGEE.

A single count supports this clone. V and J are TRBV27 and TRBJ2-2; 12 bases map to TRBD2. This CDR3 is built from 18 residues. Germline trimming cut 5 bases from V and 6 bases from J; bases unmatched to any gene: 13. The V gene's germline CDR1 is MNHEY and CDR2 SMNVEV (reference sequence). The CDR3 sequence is CASSDRGSTSGSPGELFF. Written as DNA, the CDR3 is TGTGCCAGCAGTGATAGGGGTTCGACTAGCGGGAGCCCCGGGGAGCTGTTTTTT.

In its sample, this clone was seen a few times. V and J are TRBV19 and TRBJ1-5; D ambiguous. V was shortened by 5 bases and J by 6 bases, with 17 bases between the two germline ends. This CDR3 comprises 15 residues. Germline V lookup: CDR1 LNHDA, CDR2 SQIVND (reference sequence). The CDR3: CASSDVVGVRQPQHF. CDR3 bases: TGTGCCAGTAGTGACGTGGTTGGAGTGCGTCAGCCCCAGCATTTT.

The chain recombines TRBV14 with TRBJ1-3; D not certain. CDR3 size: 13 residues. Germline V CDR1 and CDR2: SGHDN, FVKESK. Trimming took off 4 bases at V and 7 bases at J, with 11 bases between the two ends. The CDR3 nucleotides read TGTGCCAGCAGCCCCGTGGGGTGGAACACCATATATTTT. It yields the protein CASSPVGWNTIYF. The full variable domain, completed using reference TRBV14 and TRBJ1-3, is EAGVTQFPSHSVIEKGQTVTLRCDPISGHDNLYWYRRVMGKEIKFLLHFVKESKQDESGMPNNRFLAERTGGTYSTLKVQPAELEDSGVYFCASSPVGWNTIYFGEGSWLTVV.

CDR3 DNA sequence: TGTGCCAGCAGCAAAGGGGTTAGCAATCAGCCCCAGCATTTT. Translating it yields CASSKGVSNQPQHF. This chain joins TRBV5-5 and TRBJ1-5, with TRBD1 as a possible D gene (5 bases). V shed 4 bases and J shed 0 bases, with 8 bases lying between them. Germline V gene lookup returns CDR1 SGHKS and CDR2 YYEKEE (reference sequence). The CDR3 is 14 amino acids.

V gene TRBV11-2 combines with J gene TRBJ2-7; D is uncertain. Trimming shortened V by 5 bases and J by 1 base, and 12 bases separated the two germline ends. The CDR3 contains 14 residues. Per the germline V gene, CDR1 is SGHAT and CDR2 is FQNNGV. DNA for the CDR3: TGTGCCAGCAGCCTCGACCACCTGTCCTACGAGCAGTACTTC. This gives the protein CASSLDHLSYEQYF.

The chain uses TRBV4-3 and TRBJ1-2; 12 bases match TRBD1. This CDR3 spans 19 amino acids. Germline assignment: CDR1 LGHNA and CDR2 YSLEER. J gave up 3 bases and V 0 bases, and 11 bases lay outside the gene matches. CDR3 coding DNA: TGCGCCAGCAGCCAAGATGTGGTCGGGACAGGGGGCTTAGACTATGGCTACACCTTC. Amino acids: CASSQDVVGTGGLDYGYTF.

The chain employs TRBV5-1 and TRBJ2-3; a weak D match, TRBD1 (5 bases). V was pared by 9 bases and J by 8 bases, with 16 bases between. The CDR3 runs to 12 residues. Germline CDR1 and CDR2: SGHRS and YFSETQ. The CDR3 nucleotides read TGCGCCACCCAAGGGGCTGCTGGTACGCAGTATTTT. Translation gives CATQGAAGTQYF.

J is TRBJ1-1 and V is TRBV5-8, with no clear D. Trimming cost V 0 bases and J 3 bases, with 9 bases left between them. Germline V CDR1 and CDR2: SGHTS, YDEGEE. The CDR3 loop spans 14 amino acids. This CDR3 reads CASSLGEFDTEAFF. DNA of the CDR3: TGTGCCAGCAGCTTGGGAGAGTTCGACACTGAAGCTTTCTTT.

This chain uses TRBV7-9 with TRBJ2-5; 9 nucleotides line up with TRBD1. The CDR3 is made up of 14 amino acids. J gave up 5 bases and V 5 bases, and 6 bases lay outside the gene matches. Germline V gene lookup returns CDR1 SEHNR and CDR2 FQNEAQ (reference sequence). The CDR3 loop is CASSLTGGDETQYF. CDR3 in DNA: TGTGCCAGCAGCCTGACAGGGGGGGACGAGACCCAGTACTTC.

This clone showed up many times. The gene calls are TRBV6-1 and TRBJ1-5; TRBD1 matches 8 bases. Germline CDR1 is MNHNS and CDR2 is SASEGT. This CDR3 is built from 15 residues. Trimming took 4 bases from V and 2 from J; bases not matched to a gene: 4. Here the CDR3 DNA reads TGTGCCAGCAGTGTACAGGGGGTAGGCAATCAGCCCCAGCATTTT. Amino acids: CASSVQGVGNQPQHF.

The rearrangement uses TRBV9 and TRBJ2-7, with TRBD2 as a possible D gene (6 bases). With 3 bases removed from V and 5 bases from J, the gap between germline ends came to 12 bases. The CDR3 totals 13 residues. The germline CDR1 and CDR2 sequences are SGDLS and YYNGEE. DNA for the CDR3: TGTGCCAGCAGCGCCACCGGGACTGACGAGCAGTACTTC. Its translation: CASSATGTDEQYF.

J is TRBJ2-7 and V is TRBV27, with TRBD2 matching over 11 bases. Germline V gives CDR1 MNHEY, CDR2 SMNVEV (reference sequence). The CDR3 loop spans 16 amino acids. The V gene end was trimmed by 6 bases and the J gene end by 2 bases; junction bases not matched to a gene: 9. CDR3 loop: CASSDPGTSGTYEQYF. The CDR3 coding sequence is TGTGCCAGCAGCGACCCCGGGACTAGCGGAACCTACGAGCAGTACTTC.

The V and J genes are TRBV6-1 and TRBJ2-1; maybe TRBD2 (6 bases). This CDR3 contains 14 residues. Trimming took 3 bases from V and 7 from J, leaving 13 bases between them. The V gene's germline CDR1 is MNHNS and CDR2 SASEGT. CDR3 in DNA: TGTGCCAGCAGTGAGCGGGACTTTCAGAATGAGCAGTTCTTC. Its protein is CASSERDFQNEQFF.

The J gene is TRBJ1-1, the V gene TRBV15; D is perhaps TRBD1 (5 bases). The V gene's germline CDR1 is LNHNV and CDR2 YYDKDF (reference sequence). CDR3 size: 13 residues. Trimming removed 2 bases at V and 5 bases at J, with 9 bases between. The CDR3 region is CATSRTWGTEAFF. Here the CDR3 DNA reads TGTGCCACCAGCAGAACATGGGGGACTGAAGCTTTCTTT. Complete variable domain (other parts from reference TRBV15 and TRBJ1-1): DAMVIQNPRYQVTQFGKPVTLSCSQTLNHNVMYWYQQKSSQAPKLLFHYYDKDFNNEADTPDNFQSRRPNTSFCFLDIRSPGLGDTAMYLCATSRTWGTEAFFGQGTRLTVV.

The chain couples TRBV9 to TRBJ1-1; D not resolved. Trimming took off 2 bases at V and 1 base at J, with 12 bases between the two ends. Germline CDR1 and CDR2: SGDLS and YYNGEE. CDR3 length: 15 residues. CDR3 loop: CASSVEPAPNTEAFF. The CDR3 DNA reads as TGTGCCAGCAGCGTCGAACCAGCCCCGAACACTGAAGCTTTCTTT.

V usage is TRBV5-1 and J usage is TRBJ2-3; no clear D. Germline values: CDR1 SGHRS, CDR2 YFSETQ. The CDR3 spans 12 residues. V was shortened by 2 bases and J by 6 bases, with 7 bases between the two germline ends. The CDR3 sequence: CASSLPEDTQYF. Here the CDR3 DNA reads TGCGCCAGCAGCTTACCTGAGGATACGCAGTATTTT.

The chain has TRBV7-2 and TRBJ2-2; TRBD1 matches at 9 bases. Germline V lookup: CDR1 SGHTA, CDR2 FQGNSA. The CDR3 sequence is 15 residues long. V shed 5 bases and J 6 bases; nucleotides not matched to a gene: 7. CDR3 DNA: TGTGCCAGCAGCACCGGACAGGGGAGAGCCGGGGAGCTGTTTTTT. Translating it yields CASSTGQGRAGELFF.

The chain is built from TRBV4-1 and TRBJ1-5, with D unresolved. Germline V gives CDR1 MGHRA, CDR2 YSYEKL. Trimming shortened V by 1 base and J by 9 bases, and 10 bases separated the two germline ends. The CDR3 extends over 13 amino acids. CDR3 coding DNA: TGCGCCAGCAGCCAAGGCCCCGGGTGGCCCCAGCATTTT. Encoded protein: CASSQGPGWPQHF.